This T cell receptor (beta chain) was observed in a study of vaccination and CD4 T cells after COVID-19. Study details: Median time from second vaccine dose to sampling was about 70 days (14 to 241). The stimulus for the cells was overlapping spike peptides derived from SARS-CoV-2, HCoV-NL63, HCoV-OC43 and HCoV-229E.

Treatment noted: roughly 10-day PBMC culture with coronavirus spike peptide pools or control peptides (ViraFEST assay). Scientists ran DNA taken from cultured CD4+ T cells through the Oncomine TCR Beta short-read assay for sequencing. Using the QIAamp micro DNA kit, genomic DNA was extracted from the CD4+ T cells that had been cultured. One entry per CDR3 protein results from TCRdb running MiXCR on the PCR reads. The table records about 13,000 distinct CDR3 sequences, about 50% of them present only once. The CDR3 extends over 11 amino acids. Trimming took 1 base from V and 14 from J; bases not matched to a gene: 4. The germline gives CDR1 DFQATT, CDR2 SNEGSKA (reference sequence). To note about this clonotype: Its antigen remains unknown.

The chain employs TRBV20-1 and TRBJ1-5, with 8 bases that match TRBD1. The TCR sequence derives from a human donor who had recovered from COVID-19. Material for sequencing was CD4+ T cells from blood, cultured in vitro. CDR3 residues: CSARAGQGEHF. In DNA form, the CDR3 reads TGCAGTGCTAGAGCTGGACAGGGAGAGCATTTT.